This TCR beta chain comes out of a study of T cell responses to AZD1222 COVID-19 vaccine. Study observations and caveats: Recipients of AZD1222 seropositive at baseline numbered only 6 or 7. It should be noted that donors were predominantly white British and more often female, and clonal diversity was possibly underestimated. Targets within unmutated variant regions were reportedly found for nearly half of spike-specific TCRs.

TCRdb's table, derived via immunoSEQ multiplex PCR, lists solely in-frame clones and lacks some. Among around 100,000 clones, about 86% were seen once, and the ten largest hold 5% to 7.5%. Concerning this clone itself: Antigen unknown.

CDR3 length: 15 residues. Germline CDR1 and CDR2: MNHEY and SMNVEV (reference sequence). V was pared by 6 bases and J by 0 bases, with 13 bases between. The chain combines TRBV27 with TRBJ2-3; no firm D call. The TCR originated in an adult in good health. The sample consisted of peripheral blood, taken on day 0 of AZD1222 vaccination. The CDR3 spells CASRGSETSTDTQYF. The DNA of the CDR3 is TGTGCCAGCAGGGGTTCCGAAACTAGCACAGATACGCAGTATTTT.